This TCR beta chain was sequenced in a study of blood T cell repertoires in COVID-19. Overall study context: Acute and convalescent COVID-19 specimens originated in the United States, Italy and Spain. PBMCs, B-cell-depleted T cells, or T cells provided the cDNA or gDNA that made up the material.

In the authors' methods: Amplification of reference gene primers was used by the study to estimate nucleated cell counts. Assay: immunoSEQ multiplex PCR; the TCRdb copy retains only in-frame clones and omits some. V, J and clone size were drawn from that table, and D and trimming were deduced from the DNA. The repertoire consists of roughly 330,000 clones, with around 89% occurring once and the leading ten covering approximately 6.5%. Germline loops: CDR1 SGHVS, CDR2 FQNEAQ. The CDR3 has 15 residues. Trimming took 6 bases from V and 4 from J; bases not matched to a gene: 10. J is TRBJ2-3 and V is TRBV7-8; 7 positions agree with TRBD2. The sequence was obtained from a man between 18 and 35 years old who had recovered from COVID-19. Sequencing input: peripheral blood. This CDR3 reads CASRQRAGDSDTQYF. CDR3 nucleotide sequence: TGTGCCAGCAGACAAAGGGCGGGAGACTCAGATACGCAGTATTTT.